This is a list of T cell receptor beta chains from one sample in a study of radiotherapy plus CTLA-4 blockade in lung cancer. The table came from immunoSEQ multiplex PCR; TCRdb's copy has only in-frame clones and leaves some out. This sample has 45,000 to 60,000 clones; 80% to 85% occur once, and the top ten carry 3% to 4%. This sample comprised peripheral blood, obtained from a patient treated with radiotherapy plus ipilimumab. The receptors come from a human donor with non-small cell lung cancer who had stable disease on radiotherapy plus ipilimumab. The CDR3 runs from the conserved cysteine through the conserved F or W. D genes are given only for firm matches. Rows give clone size only sometimes, using once, few, many, or a class for an expanded clone.

abundance: NA
d_gene: TRBD1
len: 14
v_gene: TRBV6-1
j_gene: TRBJ1-4
CDR3nt: TGTGCCAGCAAAGCCGGGACAGCTAATGAAAAACTGTTTTTT
CDR3aa: CASKAGTANEKLFF

abundance: NA
d_gene: NA
len: 15
v_gene: TRBV28
j_gene: TRBJ2-1
CDR3nt: TGTGCCAGCTGCTACAGGCCCCAGGGCCCGAATGAGCAGTTCTTC
CDR3aa: CASCYRPQGPNEQFF

abundance: NA
d_gene: TRBD2
len: 21
v_gene: TRBV4-3
j_gene: TRBJ2-3
CDR3nt: TGCGCCAGCAGCCAAGATAGGGGACTAGCGGTACTCCCCGGAGGGACAGATACGCAGTATTTT
CDR3aa: CASSQDRGLAVLPGGTDTQYF

abundance: once
d_gene: TRBD2
len: 17
v_gene: TRBV28
j_gene: TRBJ2-3
CDR3nt: TGTGCCAGCAGTTTATCCGGGACTAGCGGGAGCACAGATACGCAGTATTTT
CDR3aa: CASSLSGTSGSTDTQYF

abundance: NA
d_gene: NA
len: 16
v_gene: TRBV2
j_gene: TRBJ1-1
CDR3nt: TGTGCCAGCAGTGAAGGGTTTCAGGGGAGGAACACTGAAGCTTTCTTT
CDR3aa: CASSEGFQGRNTEAFF

abundance: NA
d_gene: TRBD1
len: 14
v_gene: TRBV7-8
j_gene: TRBJ2-7
CDR3nt: TGTGCCAGCAGCTTCCGGACAGGGGGCAACGAGCAGTACTTC
CDR3aa: CASSFRTGGNEQYF

abundance: NA
d_gene: TRBD1
len: 14
v_gene: TRBV5-1
j_gene: TRBJ2-5
CDR3nt: TGCGCCAGCAGCTCCGGGACAGCGCAAGAGACCCAGTACTTC
CDR3aa: CASSSGTAQETQYF

abundance: NA
d_gene: NA
len: 17
v_gene: TRBV15
j_gene: TRBJ1-5
CDR3nt: TGTGCCACCAGCAGGGTCCCTGATCCAGGCGTGGATCAGCCCCAGCATTTT
CDR3aa: CATSRVPDPGVDQPQHF

abundance: NA
d_gene: NA
len: 14
v_gene: TRBV11-1
j_gene: TRBJ2-6
CDR3nt: TGTGCCAGCAGCCTGGTAGCTGGGGCCAACGTCCTGACTTTC
CDR3aa: CASSLVAGANVLTF

abundance: NA
d_gene: NA
len: 13
v_gene: TRBV7-2
j_gene: TRBJ1-2
CDR3nt: TGTGCCAGCAGTTCGGACAGCTTCTATGGCTACACCTTC
CDR3aa: CASSSDSFYGYTF